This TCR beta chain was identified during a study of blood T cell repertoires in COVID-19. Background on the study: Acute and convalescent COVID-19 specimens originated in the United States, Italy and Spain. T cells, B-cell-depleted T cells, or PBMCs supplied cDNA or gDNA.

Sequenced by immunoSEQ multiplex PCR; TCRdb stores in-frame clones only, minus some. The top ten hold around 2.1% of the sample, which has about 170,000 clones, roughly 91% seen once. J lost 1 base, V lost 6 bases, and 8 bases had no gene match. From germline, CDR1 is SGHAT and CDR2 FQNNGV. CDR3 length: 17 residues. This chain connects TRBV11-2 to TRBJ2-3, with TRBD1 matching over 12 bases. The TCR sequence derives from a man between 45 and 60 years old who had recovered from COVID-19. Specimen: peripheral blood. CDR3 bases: TGTGCCAGCAGATCGGGACAGGGGGCAGAGGGCACAGATACGCAGTATTTT. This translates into CASRSGQGAEGTDTQYF.